This T cell receptor beta chain was found in a study of blood T cell repertoires in COVID-19. Across the study: Researchers got acute and convalescent COVID-19 samples from the United States, Italy and Spain. T cells, B-cell-depleted T cells, or PBMCs supplied cDNA or gDNA.

Germline CDR1 is SGHRS and CDR2 is YFSETQ. Trimming took 0 bases from V and 8 from J, leaving 32 bases between them. The CDR3 runs to 20 residues. Profiled with immunoSEQ multiplex PCR; TCRdb holds only in-frame clones, not every one. The sample includes nearly 90,000 clones, approximately 88% of them seen just once. The source material was peripheral blood. This chain links TRBV5-1 with TRBJ1-1, with a tentative D call TRBD1 (5 bases). The TCR originated in a man between 60 and 70 years old with acute or convalescent COVID-19. The CDR3 coding sequence is TGCGCCAGCAGCTTGGCCTTGGAGGGGTCGAACACTGAAGCTTTCAGGGAAGCTTTCTTT. It encodes CASSLALEGSNTEAFREAFF.